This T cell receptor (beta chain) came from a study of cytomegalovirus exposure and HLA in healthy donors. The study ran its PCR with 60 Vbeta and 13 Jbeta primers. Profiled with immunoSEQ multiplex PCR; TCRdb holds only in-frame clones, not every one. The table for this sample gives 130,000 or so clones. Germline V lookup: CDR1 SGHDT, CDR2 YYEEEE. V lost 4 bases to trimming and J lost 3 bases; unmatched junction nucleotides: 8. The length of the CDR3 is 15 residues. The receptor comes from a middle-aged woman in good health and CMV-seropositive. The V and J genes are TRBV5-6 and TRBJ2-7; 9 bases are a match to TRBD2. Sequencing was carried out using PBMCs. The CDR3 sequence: CASSPGTSTLYEQYF. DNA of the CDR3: TGTGCCAGCAGCCCAGGGACTAGCACCCTCTACGAGCAGTACTTC.